This T cell receptor beta chain was observed in a study of CD8 T cells in Susac syndrome. Germline V gene sequence: CDR1 SEHNR, CDR2 FQNEAQ (reference sequence). The CDR3 has 14 amino acids. V lost 1 base, J lost 7 bases, and 8 bases lay in between. It was with random hexamers that about 0.45 to 1 ug RNA was reverse transcribed. The authors amplified TCR beta CDR3 across 54 Vbeta and 13 Jbeta using immunoSEQ multiplex PCR. In TCRdb, the immunoSEQ multiplex PCR reads were re-called with MiXCR into one record per CDR3 protein. The data show about 180,000 distinct CDR3 sequences, 85% to 95% seen once. In the multiple sclerosis control group, patients were treatment-naive and had stable or active relapsing-remitting disease.

The sequence came from a human donor with multiple sclerosis. The rearrangement links TRBV7-9 to TRBJ1-6; TRBD1 might be the D (5 bases). The sequenced sample was CD8+ T cells from PBMCs. DNA for the CDR3: TGTGCCAGCAGCTTAGGTGGGGGGAATTCACCCCTCCACTTT. Protein sequence: CASSLGGGNSPLHF.